What follows are 22 T cell receptor beta chains derived from one specimen sequenced in a study of yellow fever vaccine responses in identical twins. One entry per CDR3 protein results from TCRdb running MiXCR on the RT-PCR reads. Of about 2,800 distinct CDR3 sequences listed, 75% to 85% are singletons. Sequenced here: T cells from blood (PBMCs), unsorted or a sorted subset (not recorded which), sampled before or after yellow fever vaccination (not recorded which). Receptors originate from a female donor who received the yellow fever vaccine.

The J gene is TRBJ1-1, the V gene TRBV6-1; perhaps TRBD1 as D (6 bases). This CDR3 has 13 amino acids. The V gene lost 8 bases and the J gene lost 3 bases, with 13 bases spanning the gap. The germline CDR1 and CDR2 sequences are MNHNS and SASEGT. The CDR3 here is CASGGHQDTEAFF. The CDR3 DNA follows: TGTGCCAGCGGGGGACATCAAGACACTGAAGCTTTCTTT.

The V and J genes are TRBV6-4 and TRBJ2-3; D gene uncertain. The CDR3 contains 14 residues. Between the trimmed V and J ends, which lost 8 bases and 6 bases, there was a span of 18 bases. Germline V CDR1 and CDR2: MRHNA, SNTAGT. CDR3 bases: TGTGCCAGCCAAGTGGCCCCCTCAGCTGATACGCAGTATTTT. It yields the protein CASQVAPSADTQYF.

The gene calls are TRBV7-9 and TRBJ2-1, with unresolved D. Germline CDR1 reads SEHNR; CDR2 reads FQNEAQ (reference sequence). The CDR3 is 15 residues long. V lost 6 bases, J lost 0 bases, and 12 bases lay in between. For the CDR3, the DNA is TGTGCCAGCAGTGTGGCCTCTAGCTCCTACAATGAGCAGTTCTTC. Its translation: CASSVASSSYNEQFF.

The chain is built from TRBV6-1 and TRBJ1-2; D not certain. CDR1 MNHNS and CDR2 SASEGT come from the germline V gene. The CDR3 consists of 15 residues. V was clipped by 7 bases and J by 1 base, with 16 bases between them. DNA of the CDR3: TGTGCCAGCACCCCGGAGGCCACCCTTAACTATGGCTACACCTTC. This encodes CASTPEATLNYGYTF.

The J gene is TRBJ1-1, the V gene TRBV9; TRBD1 might be the D (5 bases). With 4 bases removed from V and 8 bases from J, the gap between germline ends came to 12 bases. Germline V gene data show CDR1 as SGDLS and CDR2 as YYNGEE. The CDR3 is made up of 12 amino acids. Here the CDR3 DNA reads TGTGCCAGCAGCAAAGGGGTGGGGGAAGCTTTCTTT. It encodes CASSKGVGEAFF.

This clonotype was picked up one time. The rearrangement uses TRBV7-6 and TRBJ2-3; 13 bases align to TRBD2. V lost 8 bases, J lost 0 bases, and 2 bases stayed unmatched. CDR1 SGHVS and CDR2 FNYEAQ come from the germline V gene. The CDR3 has 15 amino acids. The CDR3 loop is CASGLAGASTDTQYF. DNA of the CDR3: TGTGCCAGCGGACTAGCGGGAGCTAGCACAGATACGCAGTATTTT. Full variable domain (missing parts from reference TRBV7-6 and TRBJ2-3): GAGVSQSPRYKVTKRGQDVALRCDPISGHVSLYWYRQALGQGPEFLTYFNYEAQQDKSGLPNDRFSAERPEGSISTLTIQRTEQRDSAMYRCASGLAGASTDTQYFGPGTRLTVL.

Only a few counts were recorded for this clonotype. The chain uses TRBV5-1 and TRBJ2-1, with a possible D match to TRBD2 (7 bases). V lost 4 bases and J lost 7, with 18 bases in between. CDR3 length: 15 residues. Germline loops: CDR1 SGHRS, CDR2 YFSETQ. The CDR3 nucleotides are TGCGCCAGCAGCGTCGGGGGGCAGCGAAGTAATGAGCAGTTCTTC. Translating it yields CASSVGGQRSNEQFF.

The chain joins TRBV11-3 to TRBJ2-2; D possibly corresponds to TRBD1 (6 bases). From germline, CDR1 is SGHNT and CDR2 YENEEA. This CDR3 has 16 residues. Trimming pared 5 bases from V and 4 bases from J, leaving 17 bases between. CDR3 DNA: TGTGCCAGCAGCCTGCGGACAGATGGGGTCACCGGGGAGCTGTTTTTT. The encoded protein is CASSLRTDGVTGELFF.

The rearrangement joins TRBV6-1 to TRBJ2-1; 10 bases agree with TRBD2. V shed 7 bases, J shed 6 bases, and the junction held 9 bases outside the gene matches. From germline, CDR1 is MNHNS and CDR2 SASEGT. The CDR3 has 15 amino acids. DNA for the CDR3: TGTGCCAGCACCGACGCCCCTAGCGGGGGCAATGAGCAGTTCTTC. Its translation is CASTDAPSGGNEQFF.

This clonotype has only a few counts. The rearrangement links TRBV7-3 to TRBJ2-5; D is unclear. The CDR3 is 13 residues long. CDR1 and CDR2 (germline): SGHTA, FQGTGA. The V and J ends lost 2 bases and 5 bases respectively, with 9 bases between them. The DNA for the CDR3 is TGTGCCAGCAGCTTATATCTGGGGGAGACCCAGTACTTC. Translated, it gives CASSLYLGETQYF.

The V gene is TRBV20-1, the J gene TRBJ1-4, with 11 positions matching TRBD1. CDR3 length equals 15 residues. CDR1 is DFQATT, CDR2 SNEGSKA, per germline (reference sequence). With V trimmed by 3 bases and J by 2 bases, 2 bases remained unmatched. The CDR3 DNA follows: TGCAGTGCTAGGGGACAGGGGGTCACTAATGAAAAACTGTTTTTT. This translates into CSARGQGVTNEKLFF.

The chain has TRBV2 and TRBJ2-7; 11 positions match TRBD2. Germline values: CDR1 SNHLY, CDR2 FYNNEI. Trimming removed 1 base from V and 7 bases from J; junction bases left unmatched: 6. The CDR3 is made up of 15 amino acids. The CDR3 spells CASSEGLAGIGEQYF. The CDR3 nucleotides are TGTGCCAGCAGTGAAGGACTAGCGGGGATAGGGGAGCAGTACTTC.

The V call is TRBV21-1, the J call TRBJ2-7; the D segment call TRBD1 is taken from the table without a DNA check. TRBV21-1 is marked as a pseudogene. This CDR3 is built from 14 residues. CDR3 region: CASRQSGASYEQYF. For the CDR3, the DNA is TGTGCCAGCAGACAAAGCGGGGCGTCCTACGAGCAGTACTTC.

In this sample, this clonotype turned up once. The chain links TRBV2 to TRBJ1-6; TRBD1 might be the D (6 bases). Germline CDR1 and CDR2: SNHLY and FYNNEI. Trimming left V 8 bases short and J 8 bases short, with 16 bases between. The CDR3 has 14 amino acids. CDR3 coding DNA: TGTGCCAGCCGTCAACAGGGTCTGGATTCACCCCTCCACTTT. Protein sequence: CASRQQGLDSPLHF.

V usage is TRBV9 and J usage is TRBJ2-7; D call uncertain. There are 14 residues in the CDR3. V was clipped by 6 bases and J by 2 bases, with 15 bases between them. Per germline, CDR1 SGDLS and CDR2 YYNGEE. CDR3 in amino acids: CASNRGTATYEQYF. In nucleotides, the CDR3 is TGTGCCAGCAACCGAGGTACGGCCACCTACGAGCAGTACTTC.

The chain combines TRBV28 with TRBJ2-7, with D maybe TRBD2 (6 bases). The V gene's germline CDR1 is MDHEN and CDR2 SYDVKM. The CDR3 consists of 12 residues. Trimming took off 2 bases at V and 13 bases at J, with 15 bases between the two ends. The DNA of the CDR3 is TGTGCCAGCAGTTTACGGTACGGGACTTATTACTTC. Translation gives CASSLRYGTYYF.

The chain uses TRBV11-1 and TRBJ1-1; possibly TRBD1 for D (5 bases). V was trimmed by 5 bases and J by 1 base, leaving 14 bases between them. This CDR3 is 15 amino acids long. Germline loops: CDR1 SGHAT, CDR2 FQDESV (reference sequence). The CDR3 sequence: CASSIRQGANTEAFF. CDR3 coding DNA: TGTGCCAGCAGCATACGACAAGGGGCGAACACTGAAGCTTTCTTT.

The rearrangement links TRBV10-2 to TRBJ2-1, with D possibly matching TRBD1 (5 bases). V was trimmed by 7 bases and J by 4 bases, leaving 20 bases between them. There are 16 residues in the CDR3. Germline V gene data show CDR1 as WSHSY and CDR2 as SAAADI. CDR3 region: CASTEGIGQLYNEQFF. Written as DNA, the CDR3 is TGCGCCAGCACCGAAGGTATAGGACAACTATACAATGAGCAGTTCTTC.

The V call is TRBV4-1, the J call TRBJ1-5; D uncertain. Germline loops: CDR1 MGHRA, CDR2 YSYEKL. The CDR3 is 15 residues long. The germline V and J ends were trimmed by 1 base and 0 bases, with 7 bases remaining between them. The CDR3 region has the DNA TGCGCCAGCAGCCAAGGCAGCTATAGCAATCAGCCCCAGCATTTT. Translated: CASSQGSYSNQPQHF.

The chain is built from TRBV20-1 and TRBJ2-1; 9 bases align to TRBD1. This CDR3 has 12 residues. Germline lookup yields CDR1 DFQATT and CDR2 SNEGSKA (reference sequence). V was clipped by 7 bases and J by 8 bases; unmatched bases: 6. CDR3 amino acids: CSVPGQGYEQFF. The CDR3 DNA sequence: TGCAGTGTCCCGGGACAGGGCTATGAGCAGTTCTTC.

This chain links TRBV4-1 with TRBJ2-1; no definite D call. From germline, CDR1 is MGHRA and CDR2 YSYEKL. Trimming took off 3 bases at V and 2 bases at J, with 11 bases between the two ends. There are 15 residues in the CDR3. This CDR3 reads CASSHLASPYNEQFF. The CDR3 region has the DNA TGCGCCAGCAGCCATCTGGCTAGTCCCTACAATGAGCAGTTCTTC.

The chain employs TRBV6-4 and TRBJ2-2, with D uncertain. The germline V gene has CDR1 MRHNA and CDR2 SNTAGT. This CDR3 contains 13 residues. Deletions cut 2 bases from V and 3 bases from J, with 4 bases between. CDR3 DNA sequence: TGTGCCAGCAGTGACAGGGACACCGGGGAGCTGTTTTTT. It codes for CASSDRDTGELFF.